The 9 T cell receptor beta chains below were found in one sample sequenced in a study of B cell selection in AIRE deficiency. Clones were read by immunoSEQ multiplex PCR, and TCRdb kept only the in-frame ones, dropping some. This table holds 20,000 or so clones, 80% to 95% found once. The regulatory T cell sort gate was CD4+CD25hiCD127low/negative. Input material: CD4+CD25+ Tregs sorted from PBMCs. The receptors shown here come from a human donor in good health.

The V call is TRBV9, the J call TRBJ2-2; 9 bases fit TRBD2. With 4 bases clipped from V and 1 base from J, the junction kept 5 bases outside the gene matches. Germline CDR1 SGDLS, CDR2 YYNGEE. The CDR3 loop spans 16 amino acids. CDR3 coding DNA: TGTGCCAGCAGCATCTCTAGCGGGGTGAACACCGGGGAGCTGTTTTTT. Translated: CASSISSGVNTGELFF.

The V gene is TRBV27, the J gene TRBJ2-3; no clear D. CDR3 length equals 13 residues. Germline V gives CDR1 MNHEY, CDR2 SMNVEV (reference sequence). Trimming left V 4 bases short and J 0 bases short, with 5 bases between. As DNA, the CDR3 is TGTGCCAGCAGTTCCCTCAGCACAGATACGCAGTATTTT. As protein: CASSSLSTDTQYF.

This chain links TRBV18 with TRBJ2-7, with 7 bases matching TRBD1. CDR3 length: 16 amino acids. Germline CDR1 KGHSH, CDR2 LQKENI. The V and J ends lost 3 bases and 4 bases, in that order; junction bases with no gene match: 12. CDR3 residues: CASSPGQTSLLYEQYF. DNA for the CDR3: TGTGCCAGCTCACCGGGACAGACCAGCCTACTTTACGAGCAGTACTTC.

This clone was recorded only once. CDR3 bases: TGTGCCAGCTCACTTACCGGGGCCGAGCAGTACTTC. This translates into CASSLTGAEQYF. The chain employs TRBV18 and TRBJ2-7, with D perhaps assigned TRBD1 or TRBD2 (5 bases each). With 4 bases removed from V and 6 bases from J, the gap between germline ends came to 10 bases. The CDR3 consists of 12 residues. Germline assignment: CDR1 KGHSH and CDR2 LQKENI.

The chain joins TRBV2 to TRBJ2-1; D is uncertain. The CDR3 runs to 15 residues. Trimming stripped 5 bases from V and 1 base from J, with 12 bases between. Germline CDR1 and CDR2: SNHLY and FYNNEI. The CDR3 DNA follows: TGTGCCAGCAGTCCCCAATTGGGGTCCTACAATGAGCAGTTCTTC. Residues: CASSPQLGSYNEQFF.

This chain links TRBV12-2 with TRBJ1-1; the table's D call, TRBD1, was not checked against the DNA. TRBV12-2 constitutes a pseudogene. This CDR3 contains 14 residues. The CDR3 DNA reads as TGTGCAAGTCGCGGTGCGTCAAGGGGCACTGAAGCTTTCTTT. Amino acids: CASRGASRGTEAFF.

J is TRBJ1-2 and V is TRBV6-6; 10 nucleotides line up with TRBD1. The trim removed 8 bases at V and 2 bases at J, leaving 5 bases unmatched. The CDR3 totals 14 residues. Germline V gives CDR1 MNHNY, CDR2 SVGAGI (reference sequence). The CDR3 here is CASRLGQGNYGYTF. The CDR3 bases are TGTGCCAGCCGCCTGGGACAGGGGAACTATGGCTACACCTTC.

The chain couples TRBV5-4 to TRBJ1-3; 9 nucleotides agree with TRBD1. CDR3 length equals 16 residues. The germline V gene encodes CDR1 SGHNT and CDR2 YYREEE (reference sequence). J gave up 2 bases and V 4 bases, and 7 bases lay outside the gene matches. The chain's CDR3 is CASSPGQGWAGNTIYF. Written as DNA, the CDR3 is TGTGCCAGCAGCCCCGGACAGGGGTGGGCTGGAAACACCATATATTTT.

The V call is TRBV13, the J call TRBJ2-5; 13 nucleotides agree with TRBD2. V shed 3 bases and J 5 bases; nucleotides not matched to a gene: 9. The CDR3 spans 17 residues. In germline, CDR1 is PRHDT, CDR2 FYEKMQ (reference sequence). CDR3: CASSFRTSGGLRETQYF. The CDR3 region has the DNA TGTGCCAGCAGCTTTAGGACTAGCGGGGGCTTAAGGGAGACCCAGTACTTC.